Presented here are 12 T cell receptor beta chains from one specimen sequenced in a study of a mutant IDH1 vaccine in newly diagnosed glioma. The protocol was immunoSEQ multiplex PCR, while the TCRdb copy is restricted to in-frame clones and leaves out a portion. The data show 50,000 to 75,000 clones, approximately 79% seen once. The time point here: week 5, during vaccination. Vaccination comprised doses that each held 300 ug of mutant IDH1 20-mer peptide, plus topical imiquimod. What these receptors recognize is not known. Sample: PBMCs, taken from a glioma patient whose treatment included an IDH1 peptide vaccine. Receptor source: a woman between 45 and 60 years old with glioma.

V gene TRBV29-1 combines with J gene TRBJ2-2; D is possibly TRBD1 or TRBD2 (5 bases each). The V end was cut by 6 bases, the J end by 11 bases, with 19 bases between. This CDR3 is 13 amino acids long. Germline values: CDR1 SQVTM, CDR2 ANQGSEA. CDR3 protein: CSVEHRGYSELFF. The CDR3, as DNA: TGCAGCGTCGAACACCGGGGCTACTCAGAGCTGTTTTTT.

The chain joins TRBV9 to TRBJ1-5; possibly TRBD1 for D (5 bases). The germline V and J ends were trimmed by 0 bases and 10 bases, with 11 bases remaining between them. Per germline, CDR1 SGDLS and CDR2 YYNGEE. The CDR3 has 13 residues. CDR3 nucleotides: TGTGCCAGCAGCGTAGCCGGCACAGGACCCCAGCATTTT. This gives the protein CASSVAGTGPQHF.

The chain is built from TRBV10-3 and TRBJ1-5; 8 nucleotides align to TRBD1. The CDR3 loop spans 20 amino acids. Germline values: CDR1 ENHRY, CDR2 SYGVKD. Germline trimming cut 7 bases from V and 0 bases from J; bases unmatched to any gene: 20. CDR3 sequence: CAITTPTRGLQTYSNQPQHF. CDR3 DNA: TGTGCCATCACCACCCCCACCAGGGGGCTACAGACCTATAGCAATCAGCCCCAGCATTTT.

The rearrangement links TRBV2 to TRBJ2-5, with D unresolved. Germline values: CDR1 SNHLY, CDR2 FYNNEI. The length of the CDR3 is 14 residues. V was pared by 6 bases and J by 1 base, with 12 bases between. This CDR3 reads CASRAGPIQETQYF. The CDR3 DNA sequence: TGTGCCAGCAGGGCAGGACCTATCCAAGAGACCCAGTACTTC. Complete variable domain (other parts from reference TRBV2 and TRBJ2-5): EPEVTQTPSHQVTQMGQEVILRCVPISNHLYFYWYRQILGQKVEFLVSFYNNEISEKSEIFDDQFSVERPDGSNFTLKIRSTKLEDSAMYFCASRAGPIQETQYFGPGTRLLVL.

The chain is built from TRBV5-1 and TRBJ2-5, with 7 bases aligning to TRBD1. V gave up 4 bases and J gave up 7 bases; unmatched junction bases: 19. Germline V lookup: CDR1 SGHRS, CDR2 YFSETQ. This CDR3 comprises 17 residues. CDR3 region: CASSHVRGGSVGGTQYF. The CDR3 nucleotides read TGCGCCAGCAGCCACGTAAGAGGGGGCTCCGTTGGAGGGACCCAGTACTTC.

The CDR3 region is CASSSPGQGARETQYF. The CDR3 coding sequence is TGTGCCAGCAGCTCGCCGGGACAGGGGGCAAGGGAGACCCAGTACTTC. The V gene is TRBV7-2, the J gene TRBJ2-5; 12 bases are a match to TRBD1. The germline gives CDR1 SGHTA, CDR2 FQGNSA. With 4 bases clipped from V and 5 bases from J, the junction kept 8 bases outside the gene matches. The CDR3 is 16 amino acids.

The gene calls are TRBV6-7 and TRBJ2-7, with D perhaps TRBD1 (6 bases). TRBV6-7 is designated an ORF whose function remains uncertain. V dropped 5 bases and J dropped 3 bases, with 20 bases sitting between them. The CDR3 totals 16 residues. The CDR3 is CASSLPKRTDHYEQYF. The CDR3 DNA follows: TGTGCCAGCAGTCTCCCCAAAAGGACAGACCACTACGAGCAGTACTTC.

The chain uses TRBV7-2 and TRBJ2-7; unclear D gene. The CDR3 has 13 amino acids. Looked up from germline, CDR1 is SGHTA and CDR2 is FQGNSA. The V end lost 3 bases, the J end lost 5 bases, and 11 bases lay between the germline ends. CDR3 protein: CASSLAPRDEQYF. The DNA for the CDR3 is TGTGCCAGCAGCTTGGCGCCTCGGGACGAGCAGTACTTC.

This rearrangement joins TRBV28 to TRBJ2-2, with D uncertain. This CDR3 region has 14 residues. Trimming cost V 4 bases and J 6 bases, with 12 bases left between them. The germline gives CDR1 MDHEN, CDR2 SYDVKM. The CDR3 coding sequence is TGTGCCAGCAGTTCCCCGGGTGGTGCCGGGGAGCTGTTTTTT. Translated: CASSSPGGAGELFF.

The chain couples TRBV6-5 to TRBJ2-7; D is undetermined. Trimming stripped 4 bases from V and 5 bases from J, with 6 bases between. CDR3 length equals 11 residues. Germline V gene sequence: CDR1 MNHEY, CDR2 SVGAGI. The CDR3 sequence is CASSSQDEQYF. CDR3 DNA sequence: TGTGCCAGCAGTTCGCAGGACGAGCAGTACTTC.

The chain recombines TRBV7-3 with TRBJ1-2, with no clear D. V was pared by 1 base and J by 6 bases, with 15 bases between. CDR3 size: 15 residues. Germline CDR1 and CDR2: SGHTA and FQGTGA. Here the CDR3 DNA reads TGTGCCAGCAGCTTAAGTACCGGGGATCGGGATGGCTACACCTTC. It translates to CASSLSTGDRDGYTF.

This chain connects TRBV6-5 to TRBJ2-7; TRBD1 agrees at 7 bases. V was pared by 6 bases and J by 3 bases, with 8 bases of the junction left unmatched. The CDR3 is made up of 14 amino acids. The germline V gene encodes CDR1 MNHEY and CDR2 SVGAGI. The CDR3 region has the DNA TGTGCCAGCAGATCAGACAGGGTTTTCTACGAGCAGTACTTC. Translation: CASRSDRVFYEQYF.